This T cell receptor (beta chain) stems from a study of CD8+CD57+ T cells in acquired aplastic anemia listed by TCRdb under 2018. As for the study more broadly: A mean of approximately 2.9 ug of DNA, ranging from roughly 0.19 to 27.4 ug, was extracted from sorted CD4+ and CD8+ cells. A CD8+CD57+ expansion meant a frequency higher than the mean frequency seen in healthy subjects.

This clonotype was observed a few times. Its antigen has not been determined. Per-base quality was not reported, and no clone a single base away is much larger than it. Overall study results and their limits: Around 28 CD8+ CDR3 sequences were found to be shared between patients and controls, but these sequences appeared to be highly expressed in patients and within the immunodominant clones of the patients. CD8+ Simpson's diversity did not differ significantly between patients and healthy controls (P=0.060).

Profiling of TCR beta VDJ combinations and CDR3 sequences used genomic DNA as the template. An Illumina HiSeq 2000 was the platform used for TCR repertoire sequencing. Per the source publication's procedure: Repertoire assessment relied on Simpson's diversity index, CDR3 size and DJ length profiles, and TRBV/TRBJ rearrangement plots. Whichever DNA sequence was most abundant in the deep sequencing data was defined as the immunodominant clone. CDR3 amino acid sequences were checked for sharing across subjects and were also compared against the VDJdb database and published repertoires. TCRdb itself trimmed the public reads at Q25 with fastp, ran MiXCR and retained productive beta chains. Entries that share a CDR3 protein sequence are merged under the most common genes and DNA. TCRdb assigned the V and J calls; the authors' analysis was not used. Across this sample there are fewer than 250,000 distinct CDR3 sequences, with around half seen only once. Over 7.5% of the sample is taken by the ten largest.

Per the germline V gene, SNHLY is the CDR1 and FYNNEI is the CDR2. The V end gives up 2 bases and the J end 4 bases, leaving 3 bases in the junction not matched to a gene. The CDR3 sequence holds 14 residues, the cysteine and phenylalanine included. The only DNA kept is the CDR3, 42 bases in frame from the first base. The patients picked for sequencing were ones in whom flow cytometry had shown an expansion of CD8+CD57+ cells. Every patient had severe acquired aplastic anemia, diagnosed using the International Study of Aplastic Anemia and Agranulocytosis and Camitta criteria. At the time blood was sampled, none of the patients had received any therapy. In the study, sorted CD4+ and CD8+ blood T cells from patients with severe aplastic anemia and from healthy subjects underwent deep sequencing of TCR repertoires. Patients were enrolled under clinicaltrials.gov protocols 00001620, 01623167, 00001397, 00071045, 00081523 and 00961064 in the USA. Ficoll-Paque density gradient centrifugation was used to isolate peripheral blood mononuclear cells. Before DNA extraction, CD4+ and CD8+ T cells were sorted with FACS or magnetic beads.

This receptor was taken from a human donor with aplastic anemia. Sequencing was done on a sample of sorted CD4+, CD8+, or CD8+CD57+ T cells (not recorded which) from PBMCs. Rearrangement joined TRBV2 to TRBJ2-7, with TRBD1 identical over 9 junction bases. The CDR3 region reads CASSEQGQGYEQYF. The DNA sequence follows: TGTGCCAGCAGTGAACAGGGACAGGGTTACGAGCAGTACTTC.